This entry lists 5 T cell receptor beta chains sequenced from one sample in a study of T cell responses to AZD1222 COVID-19 vaccine. Sequenced by immunoSEQ multiplex PCR; TCRdb stores in-frame clones only, minus some. This table has roughly 51,000 clones, approximately 86% appearing once. The sequences come from peripheral blood, collected 28 days after the second AZD1222 dose. These TCRs come from an adult who received the AZD1222 COVID-19 vaccine.

V gene TRBV25-1 combines with J gene TRBJ1-2; D is unclear. Germline V gene data show CDR1 as MGHDK and CDR2 as SYGVNS. V was shortened by 4 bases and J by 4 bases, with 7 bases between the two germline ends. The CDR3 runs 12 residues. The CDR3 DNA reads TGTGCCAGCAGTGGCAGCTTCTATGGCTACACCTTC. It is translated as CASSGSFYGYTF.

The rearrangement uses TRBV28 and TRBJ1-1; possibly TRBD1 for D (5 bases). The germline V gene has CDR1 MDHEN and CDR2 SYDVKM. CDR3 length equals 15 residues. Trimming stripped 3 bases from V and 5 bases from J, with 16 bases between. CDR3 bases: TGTGCCAGCAGTTTTGGGGACGGACGTAGGACTGAAGCTTTCTTT. It encodes CASSFGDGRRTEAFF.

The chain couples TRBV5-4 to TRBJ2-7, with D possibly matching TRBD1 (5 bases). Germline V gene data show CDR1 as SGHNT and CDR2 as YYREEE (reference sequence). Trimming left V 4 bases short and J 4 bases short, with 18 bases between. CDR3 length: 15 residues. The CDR3 loop reads CASSRAPAGSYEQYF. CDR3 coding DNA: TGTGCCAGCAGCCGCGCCCCTGCAGGGTCATACGAGCAGTACTTC.

The V gene is TRBV12-2, the J gene TRBJ2-1; TRBD1 is the table's D call and was not checked against the DNA. TRBV12-2 is labeled a pseudogene. The CDR3 extends over 14 amino acids. DNA of the CDR3: TGTGCAAGTCGCTTTTTAGGGGCCTACAATGAGCAGTTCTTC. Its translation: CASRFLGAYNEQFF.

The chain couples TRBV4-3 to TRBJ1-3; D not certain. Per the germline V gene, CDR1 is LGHNA and CDR2 is YSLEER. Trimming took 1 base from V and 4 from J, leaving 5 bases between them. The CDR3 contains 13 residues. The DNA for the CDR3 is TGCGCCAGCAGCCAAGTACAGGGAAACACCATATATTTT. It translates to CASSQVQGNTIYF.